These 9 T cell receptor beta chains came from one sample sequenced in a study of blood T cell repertoires in COVID-19. The data were produced by immunoSEQ multiplex PCR, yet TCRdb's version contains in-frame clones alone and is incomplete. The sample contains about 73,000 clones, approximately 88% of which appear only once. The sample comprised peripheral blood. The receptor source for this set is a man older than 75 with active or convalescent COVID-19.

The gene calls are TRBV10-3 and TRBJ2-5; D is possibly TRBD1 (6 bases). This CDR3 comprises 11 residues. V lost 11 bases, J lost 5 bases, and 12 bases lay in between. Germline V gives CDR1 ENHRY, CDR2 SYGVKD. CDR3: CAGGYRETQYF. CDR3 bases: TGTGCCGGGGGCTATCGGGAGACCCAGTACTTC.

The CDR3 protein is CASSQDRTGGNTEAFF. The CDR3 region has the DNA TGCGCCAGCAGCCAAGACCGGACAGGGGGCAACACTGAAGCTTTCTTT. This rearrangement joins TRBV4-1 to TRBJ1-1; TRBD1 matches at 11 bases. The CDR3 is 16 residues long. Germline CDR1 reads MGHRA; CDR2 reads YSYEKL. The V gene end was trimmed by 0 bases and the J gene end by 2 bases; junction bases not matched to a gene: 2.

V is TRBV5-1 and J is TRBJ1-5; possible D gene TRBD1, 6 bases. Germline V gives CDR1 SGHRS, CDR2 YFSETQ. V was clipped by 4 bases and J by 3 bases, with 11 bases between them. CDR3 length equals 14 residues. As DNA, the CDR3 is TGCGCCAGCAGCCCGCAGGGGAACAATCAGCCCCAGCATTTT. Encoded protein: CASSPQGNNQPQHF.

This chain links TRBV7-2 with TRBJ2-3; 9 positions agree with TRBD2. Trimming took 2 bases from V and 0 from J; bases not matched to a gene: 6. The CDR3 consists of 17 residues. Germline values: CDR1 SGHTA, CDR2 FQGNSA. CDR3 DNA: TGTGCCAGCAGCTTACAAGCGGGGGGACTCAGCACAGATACGCAGTATTTT. It yields the protein CASSLQAGGLSTDTQYF.

The J gene is TRBJ2-2, the V gene TRBV3-1 (or the pseudogene TRBV3-2); 9 nucleotides match TRBD1. The CDR3 sequence is 15 residues long. The V and J ends lost 4 bases and 5 bases, in that order; junction bases with no gene match: 5. Germline V CDR1 and CDR2: LGHDT, YNNKEL (reference sequence). The CDR3 coding sequence is TGTGCCAGCAGCCGGGGACAGGGAGGAACCGGGGAGCTGTTTTTT. Amino acid sequence: CASSRGQGGTGELFF.

This clone has a handful of counts. The chain employs TRBV6-5 and TRBJ1-4; 7 bases agree with TRBD1. The germline V gene encodes CDR1 MNHEY and CDR2 SVGAGI. CDR3 length: 16 amino acids. Trimming at V came to 0 bases and at J to 8 bases, leaving 9 bases not matched to a gene. In nucleotides, the CDR3 is TGTGCCAGCAGTTACTCAGGGCCAGGGGGAAGGGAAAAACTGTTTTTT. Residues: CASSYSGPGGREKLFF.

The gene calls are TRBV7-8 and TRBJ2-2; D is unresolved. The CDR3 is made up of 16 amino acids. The V end was cut by 3 bases, the J end by 0 bases, with 11 bases between. Germline loops: CDR1 SGHVS, CDR2 FQNEAQ. Here the CDR3 DNA reads TGTGCCAGCAGCTTTGGGTTGGGCGCGAACACCGGGGAGCTGTTTTTT. Translated, it gives CASSFGLGANTGELFF.

The rearrangement joins TRBV7-9 to TRBJ2-7; 7 bases fit TRBD1. The germline gives CDR1 SEHNR, CDR2 FQNEAQ (reference sequence). J gave up 7 bases and V 4 bases, and 13 bases lay outside the gene matches. This CDR3 contains 15 residues. The CDR3 DNA reads TGTGCCAGCAGCTGGGGACAGACCCTCGGGGATGAGCAGTACTTC. Protein: CASSWGQTLGDEQYF.

V and J are TRBV5-1 and TRBJ2-5; 12 bases are a match to TRBD2. Germline CDR1 SGHRS, CDR2 YFSETQ. V lost 5 bases, J lost 5 bases, and 10 bases stayed unmatched. This CDR3 is built from 16 residues. The DNA for the CDR3 is TGCGCCAGCAGGGGTCCCCTAGCGGGGGGGCCGGAGACCCAGTACTTC. Translating it yields CASRGPLAGGPETQYF.